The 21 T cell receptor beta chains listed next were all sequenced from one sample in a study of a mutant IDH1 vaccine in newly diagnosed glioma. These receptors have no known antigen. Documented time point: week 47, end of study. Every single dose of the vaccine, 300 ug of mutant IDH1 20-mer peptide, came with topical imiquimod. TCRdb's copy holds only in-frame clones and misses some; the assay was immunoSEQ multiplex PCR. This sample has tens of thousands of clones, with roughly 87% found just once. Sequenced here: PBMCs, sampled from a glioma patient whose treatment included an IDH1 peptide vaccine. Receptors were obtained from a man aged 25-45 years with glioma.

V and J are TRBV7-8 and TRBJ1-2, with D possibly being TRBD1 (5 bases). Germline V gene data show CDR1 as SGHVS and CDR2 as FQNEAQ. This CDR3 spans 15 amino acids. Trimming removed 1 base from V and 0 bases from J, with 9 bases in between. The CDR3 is CASSLVGGANYGYTF. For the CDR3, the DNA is TGTGCCAGCAGCTTAGTCGGAGGGGCTAACTATGGCTACACCTTC.

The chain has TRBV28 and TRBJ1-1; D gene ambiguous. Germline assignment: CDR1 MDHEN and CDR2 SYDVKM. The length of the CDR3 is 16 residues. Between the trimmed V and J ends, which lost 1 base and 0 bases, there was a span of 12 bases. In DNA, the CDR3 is TGTGCCAGCAGTTTATTGGCAGAGTTCATGAACACTGAAGCTTTCTTT. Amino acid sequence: CASSLLAEFMNTEAFF.

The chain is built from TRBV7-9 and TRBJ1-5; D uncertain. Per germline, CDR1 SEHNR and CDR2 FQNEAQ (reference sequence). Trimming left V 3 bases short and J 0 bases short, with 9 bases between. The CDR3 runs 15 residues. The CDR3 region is CASSFGGYSNQPQHF. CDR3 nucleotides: TGTGCCAGCAGCTTTGGTGGATATAGCAATCAGCCCCAGCATTTT.

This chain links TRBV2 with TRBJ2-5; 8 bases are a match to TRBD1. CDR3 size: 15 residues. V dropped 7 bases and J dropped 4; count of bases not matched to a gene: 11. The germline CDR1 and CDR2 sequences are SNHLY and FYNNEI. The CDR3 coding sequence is TGTGCCAGCACCAAGTTCCGGGACAGGCCAGAGACCCAGTACTTC. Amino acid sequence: CASTKFRDRPETQYF. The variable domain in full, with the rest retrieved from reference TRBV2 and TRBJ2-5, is EPEVTQTPSHQVTQMGQEVILRCVPISNHLYFYWYRQILGQKVEFLVSFYNNEISEKSEIFDDQFSVERPDGSNFTLKIRSTKLEDSAMYFCASTKFRDRPETQYFGPGTRLLVL.

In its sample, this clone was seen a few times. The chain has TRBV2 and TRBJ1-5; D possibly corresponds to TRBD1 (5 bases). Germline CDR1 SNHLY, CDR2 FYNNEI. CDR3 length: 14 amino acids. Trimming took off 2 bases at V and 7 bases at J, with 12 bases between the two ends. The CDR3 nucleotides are TGTGCCAGCAGTGAACAGGGATACGGACAGCCCCAGCATTTT. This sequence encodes CASSEQGYGQPQHF.

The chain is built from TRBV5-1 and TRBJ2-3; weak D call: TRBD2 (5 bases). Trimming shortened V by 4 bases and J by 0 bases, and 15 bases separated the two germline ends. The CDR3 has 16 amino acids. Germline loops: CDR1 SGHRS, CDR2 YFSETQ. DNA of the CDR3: TGCGCCAGCAGCCCCGGGATTAGGTTAAGCACAGATACGCAGTATTTT. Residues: CASSPGIRLSTDTQYF.

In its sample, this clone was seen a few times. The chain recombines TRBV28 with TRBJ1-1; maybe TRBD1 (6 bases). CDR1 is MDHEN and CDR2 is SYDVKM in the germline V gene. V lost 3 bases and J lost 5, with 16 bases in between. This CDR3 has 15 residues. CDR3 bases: TGTGCCAGCAGTTTGCGATCACAGGGAAGTACTGAAGCTTTCTTT. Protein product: CASSLRSQGSTEAFF. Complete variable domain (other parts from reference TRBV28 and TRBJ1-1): DVKVTQSSRYLVKRTGEKVFLECVQDMDHENMFWYRQDPGLGLRLIYFSYDVKMKEKGDIPEGYSVSREKKERFSLILESASTNQTSMYLCASSLRSQGSTEAFFGQGTRLTVV.

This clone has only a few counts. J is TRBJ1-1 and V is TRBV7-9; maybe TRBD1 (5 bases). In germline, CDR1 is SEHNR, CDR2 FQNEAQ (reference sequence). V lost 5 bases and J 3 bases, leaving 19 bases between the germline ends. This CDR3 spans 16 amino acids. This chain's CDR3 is CASSRTPGTLDTEAFF. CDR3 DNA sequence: TGTGCCAGCAGCCGAACCCCAGGGACCTTGGACACTGAAGCTTTCTTT.

CDR3 bases: TGTGCCAGCAGCTTGGTCCGGACAGGGGGGAATTCACCCCTCCACTTT. The encoded protein is CASSLVRTGGNSPLHF. This rearrangement joins TRBV13 to TRBJ1-6, with 10 positions matching TRBD1. With V trimmed by 3 bases and J by 7 bases, 6 bases remained unmatched. The germline gives CDR1 PRHDT, CDR2 FYEKMQ (reference sequence). The CDR3 covers 16 residues.

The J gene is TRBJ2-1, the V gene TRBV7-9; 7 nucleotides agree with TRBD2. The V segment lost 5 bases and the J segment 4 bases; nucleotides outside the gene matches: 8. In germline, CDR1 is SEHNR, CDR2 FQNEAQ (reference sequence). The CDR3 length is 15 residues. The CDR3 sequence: CASSPLGRGYNEQFF. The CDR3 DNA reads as TGTGCCAGCAGCCCTTTGGGGCGGGGGTACAATGAGCAGTTCTTC.

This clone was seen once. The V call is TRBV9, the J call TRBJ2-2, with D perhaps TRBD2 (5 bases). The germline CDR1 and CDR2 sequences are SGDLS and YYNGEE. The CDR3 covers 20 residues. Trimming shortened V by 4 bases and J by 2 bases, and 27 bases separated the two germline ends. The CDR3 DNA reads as TGTGCCAGCAGCTCCCGGACTTTCGTTGGGCCGAAAGTAAACACCGGGGAGCTGTTTTTT. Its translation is CASSSRTFVGPKVNTGELFF.

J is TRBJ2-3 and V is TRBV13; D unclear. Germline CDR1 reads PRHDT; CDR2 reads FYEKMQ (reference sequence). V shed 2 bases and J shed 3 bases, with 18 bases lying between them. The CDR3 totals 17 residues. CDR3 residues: CASSLNLDAYQTDTQYF. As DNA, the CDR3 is TGTGCCAGCAGCTTAAACCTAGATGCCTACCAAACAGATACGCAGTATTTT. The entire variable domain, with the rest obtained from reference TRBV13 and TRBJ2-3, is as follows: AAGVIQSPRHLIKEKRETATLKCYPIPRHDTVYWYQQGPGQDPQFLISFYEKMQSDKGSIPDRFSAQQFSDYHSELNMSSLELGDSALYFCASSLNLDAYQTDTQYFGPGTRLTVL.

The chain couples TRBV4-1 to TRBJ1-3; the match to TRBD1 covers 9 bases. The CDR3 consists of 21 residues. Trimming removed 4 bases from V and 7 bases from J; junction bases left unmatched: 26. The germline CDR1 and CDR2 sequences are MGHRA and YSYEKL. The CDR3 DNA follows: TGCGCCAGCAGCCTCCTACTTGGACAGGGGTCTCCGCGCGGTCCAGGGAACACCATATATTTT. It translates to CASSLLLGQGSPRGPGNTIYF.

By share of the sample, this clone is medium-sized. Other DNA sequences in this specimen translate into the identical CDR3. CDR3 in amino acids: CASSISGMSGNTIYF. The DNA for the CDR3 is TGTGCCAGTAGTATATCGGGGATGTCTGGAAACACCATATATTTT. The chain combines TRBV19 with TRBJ1-3, with D uncertain. V was pared by 2 bases and J by 1 base, with 9 bases between. The CDR3 loop spans 15 amino acids. The V gene's germline CDR1 is LNHDA and CDR2 SQIVND (reference sequence).

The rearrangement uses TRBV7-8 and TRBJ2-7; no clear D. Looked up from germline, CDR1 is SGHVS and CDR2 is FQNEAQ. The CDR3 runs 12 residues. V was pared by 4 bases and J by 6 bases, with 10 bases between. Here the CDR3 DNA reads TGTGCCAGCAGCTCCGGATCGGCCGAGCAGTACTTC. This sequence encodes CASSSGSAEQYF. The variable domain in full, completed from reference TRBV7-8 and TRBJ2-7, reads GAGVSQSPRYKVAKRGQDVALRCDPISGHVSLFWYQQALGQGPEFLTYFQNEAQLDKSGLPSDRFFAERPEGSVSTLKIQRTQQEDSAVYLCASSSGSAEQYFGPGTRLTVT.

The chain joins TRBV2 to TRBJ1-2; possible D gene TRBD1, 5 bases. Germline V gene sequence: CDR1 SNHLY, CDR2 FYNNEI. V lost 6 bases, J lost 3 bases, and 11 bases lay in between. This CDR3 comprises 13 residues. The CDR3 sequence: CASRMDKDYGYTF. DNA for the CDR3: TGTGCCAGCAGGATGGACAAGGACTATGGCTACACCTTC. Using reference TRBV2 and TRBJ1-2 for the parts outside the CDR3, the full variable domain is EPEVTQTPSHQVTQMGQEVILRCVPISNHLYFYWYRQILGQKVEFLVSFYNNEISEKSEIFDDQFSVERPDGSNFTLKIRSTKLEDSAMYFCASRMDKDYGYTFGSGTRLTVV.

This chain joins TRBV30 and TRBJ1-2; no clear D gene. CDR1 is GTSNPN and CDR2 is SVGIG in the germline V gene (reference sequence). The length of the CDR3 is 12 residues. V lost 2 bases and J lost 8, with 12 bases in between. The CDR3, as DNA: TGTGCCTGGAGTTCCGGGGTGGGCGGCTACACCTTC. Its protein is CAWSSGVGGYTF.

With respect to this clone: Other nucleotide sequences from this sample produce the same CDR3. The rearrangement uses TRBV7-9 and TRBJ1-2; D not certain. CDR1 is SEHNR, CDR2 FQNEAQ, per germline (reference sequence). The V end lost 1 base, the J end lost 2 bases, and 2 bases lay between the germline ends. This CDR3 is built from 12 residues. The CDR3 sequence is CASSLGNYGYTF. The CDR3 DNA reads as TGTGCCAGCAGCTTAGGGAACTATGGCTACACCTTC.

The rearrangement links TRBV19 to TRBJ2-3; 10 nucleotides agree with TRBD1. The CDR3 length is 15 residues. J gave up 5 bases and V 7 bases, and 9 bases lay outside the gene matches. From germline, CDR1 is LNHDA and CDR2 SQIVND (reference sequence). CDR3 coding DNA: TGTGCCAGTACGCCCGGGACAGGGGAGGTAGATACGCAGTATTTT. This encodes CASTPGTGEVDTQYF.

The CDR3 DNA is TGTGCCAGTAGTATATCGTCCCCTACCGGCTACACCTTC. The encoded protein is CASSISSPTGYTF. The V gene is TRBV19, the J gene TRBJ1-2; D remains ambiguous. Germline V lookup: CDR1 LNHDA, CDR2 SQIVND (reference sequence). The CDR3 runs 13 residues. Trimming removed 2 bases from V and 8 bases from J, with 12 bases in between.

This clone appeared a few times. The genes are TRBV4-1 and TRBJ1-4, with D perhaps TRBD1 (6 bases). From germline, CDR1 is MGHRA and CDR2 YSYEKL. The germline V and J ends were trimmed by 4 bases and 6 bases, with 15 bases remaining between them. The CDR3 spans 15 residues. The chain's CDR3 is CASSPSGGWDEKLFF. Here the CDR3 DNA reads TGCGCCAGCAGCCCCAGCGGGGGCTGGGATGAAAAACTGTTTTTT.